What follows is one T cell receptor (beta chain) and its context. Its antigen remains unidentified. Germline V gives CDR1 MNHEY, CDR2 SMNVEV (reference sequence). Trimming shortened V by 4 bases and J by 6 bases, and 13 bases separated the two germline ends. This CDR3 is 14 amino acids long. The data are from a study of human T cells and chemical hapten exposure. Study-wide points: The number of TCRs above 1 in 1000 frequency did not change after DPC sensitization.

In the authors' workflow: Sample-level TCR yields exhibited a median of approximately 96,000, with a range of roughly 20,000 to 700,000. From the RACE reads, TCRdb called clonotypes with MiXCR, one entry per CDR3 protein. V and J calls and clone size were set by TCRdb, not the authors. Of fewer than 300,000 distinct CDR3 sequences listed, approximately 8.4% are singletons. Indicated time point: pre-sensitization, week 0. The treatment was: therapeutic diphenylcyclopropenone sensitization with weekly scalp DPC. The chain employs TRBV27 and TRBJ1-5, with TRBD1 as a possible D gene (6 bases). The sequence derives from a woman in her forties with alopecia areata. Some clones in this sample may be carry-over from other donors' samples. Sequencing used whole blood, obtained in connection with sensitization to the hapten diphenylcyclopropenone (DPC). The CDR3 loop reads CASSSTGLGQPQHF. The CDR3 DNA reads as TGTGCCAGCAGTTCTACAGGGCTGGGTCAGCCCCAGCATTTT.